Listed here are 20 T cell receptor beta chains from one sample, sequenced in a study of OX40 agonist ivuxolimab in advanced cancers. Sequencing used immunoSEQ multiplex PCR; TCRdb keeps in-frame clones, though not all of them. The sample gives roughly 76,000 clones, more than 75% of which show up once; 2.5% to 3% is in the top ten. Sequencing was performed on CD4+ or CD8+ T cells sorted from blood, taken in a trial of the OX40 agonist ivuxolimab. The receptors were sampled from an adult with an advanced solid tumor such as melanoma, head and neck, liver or kidney cancer.

Concerning this clone itself: Other nucleotide sequences in the sample specify the same CDR3. The J gene is TRBJ1-3, the V gene TRBV5-1; D is ambiguous. Trimming took off 0 bases at V and 1 base at J, with 8 bases between the two ends. Germline CDR1 and CDR2: SGHRS and YFSETQ. The CDR3 length is 15 residues. The chain's CDR3 is CASSLEGGSGNTIYF. The CDR3, as DNA: TGCGCCAGCAGCTTGGAGGGTGGGTCTGGAAACACCATATATTTT.

The count of this clone is one. This sequence joins TRBV11-3 and TRBJ1-4, with D maybe TRBD1 (6 bases). The CDR3 is 14 amino acids. The V end was cut by 3 bases, the J end by 7 bases, with 12 bases between. Germline values: CDR1 SGHNT, CDR2 YENEEA. This CDR3 is CASSFKGRGEKLFF. The CDR3, as DNA: TGTGCCAGCAGCTTTAAGGGCAGGGGTGAAAAACTGTTTTTT. Using reference TRBV11-3 and TRBJ1-4 for the parts outside the CDR3, the full variable domain is EAGVVQSPRYKIIEKKQPVAFWCNPISGHNTLYWYLQNLGQGPELLIRYENEEAVDDSQLPKDRFSAERLKGVDSTLKIQPAELGDSAVYLCASSFKGRGEKLFFGSGTQLSVL.

The chain is built from TRBV5-1 and TRBJ2-5, with 8 bases identical to TRBD1. The CDR3 length is 16 residues. Trimming at V came to 7 bases and at J to 5 bases, leaving 16 bases not matched to a gene. Germline V gene data show CDR1 as SGHRS and CDR2 as YFSETQ. The CDR3 DNA reads TGCGCCAGCGGCGGACAGGGCCCCCCGGGGATGGAGACCCAGTACTTC. Translated: CASGGQGPPGMETQYF.

V and J are TRBV6-6 and TRBJ2-3; no definite D call. Looked up from germline, CDR1 is MNHNY and CDR2 is SVGAGI (reference sequence). Between the trimmed V and J ends, which lost 5 bases and 5 bases, there was a span of 11 bases. The CDR3 consists of 13 residues. The CDR3 DNA is TGTGCCAGCAGTGCCCGGACGGTAGATACGCAGTATTTT. Amino acid sequence: CASSARTVDTQYF.

This clone was observed a single time. The V and J genes are TRBV10-3 and TRBJ1-5; D is uncertain. This CDR3 comprises 16 residues. Germline CDR1 reads ENHRY; CDR2 reads SYGVKD. Deletions cut 5 bases from V and 1 base from J, with 15 bases between. The CDR3 is CAISNALLGSNQPQHF. In DNA, the CDR3 is TGTGCCATCAGTAACGCACTTCTGGGCAGCAATCAGCCCCAGCATTTT.

The V call is TRBV2, the J call TRBJ2-7; TRBD1 agrees at 8 bases. Trimming cost V 7 bases and J 3 bases; bases outside gene matches: 5. Germline V gene sequence: CDR1 SNHLY, CDR2 FYNNEI. The CDR3 spans 13 residues. CDR3 region: CASNPDRVYEQYF. The CDR3 DNA follows: TGTGCCAGCAACCCGGACAGGGTCTACGAGCAGTACTTC.

V gene TRBV15 combines with J gene TRBJ1-2; 9 positions agree with TRBD1. CDR1 LNHNV and CDR2 YYDKDF come from the germline V gene (reference sequence). The CDR3 loop spans 14 amino acids. Unmatched junction bases numbered 7, after V lost 0 bases and J lost 11 bases. The CDR3 reads CATSRDQTGGLYTF. The CDR3 bases are TGTGCCACCAGCAGAGATCAGACAGGGGGTCTTTACACCTTC. The variable domain in full, completed from reference TRBV15 and TRBJ1-2, reads DAMVIQNPRYQVTQFGKPVTLSCSQTLNHNVMYWYQQKSSQAPKLLFHYYDKDFNNEADTPDNFQSRRPNTSFCFLDIRSPGLGDTAMYLCATSRDQTGGLYTFGSGTRLTVV.

The sample holds one count of this clone. The genes are TRBV9 and TRBJ2-3, with 9 nucleotides matching TRBD2. This CDR3 contains 16 residues. Looked up from germline, CDR1 is SGDLS and CDR2 is YYNGEE. After removal of 4 bases from V and 5 bases from J, the junction contained 11 bases not matched to a gene. The CDR3 sequence is CASSPSPGLAQDTQYF. CDR3 DNA: TGTGCCAGCAGCCCGTCACCGGGACTAGCCCAAGATACGCAGTATTTT.

The rearrangement joins TRBV6-1 to TRBJ1-3; possible D gene TRBD1, 5 bases. The CDR3 is made up of 15 amino acids. In germline, CDR1 is MNHNS, CDR2 SASEGT. Trimming took 0 bases from V and 3 from J, leaving 9 bases between them. CDR3 DNA: TGTGCCAGCAGTGAAGCCCAACAGGTTGGAAACACCATATATTTT. It is translated as CASSEAQQVGNTIYF.

The chain combines TRBV7-3 with TRBJ1-6; no clear D. Trimming shortened V by 3 bases and J by 3 bases, and 6 bases separated the two germline ends. CDR1 and CDR2 from the germline V gene are SGHTA and FQGTGA. The CDR3 spans 14 residues. CDR3 amino acids: CASSFGSYNSPLHF. The DNA of the CDR3 is TGTGCCAGCAGCTTTGGCAGCTATAATTCACCCCTCCACTTT.

The chain is built from TRBV5-5 and TRBJ2-5, with TRBD1 matching over 8 bases. Per germline, CDR1 SGHKS and CDR2 YYEKEE (reference sequence). This CDR3 has 14 residues. V was pared by 1 base and J by 2 bases, with 1 base of the junction left unmatched. The DNA of the CDR3 is TGTGCCAGCAGCTTGCAGGGGGCTCAAGAGACCCAGTACTTC. This codes for CASSLQGAQETQYF.

V and J are TRBV28 and TRBJ1-3; 9 bases match TRBD1. This CDR3 spans 16 amino acids. Germline values: CDR1 MDHEN, CDR2 SYDVKM. J was trimmed by 3 bases and V by 5 bases; bases with no gene match: 8. CDR3 in DNA: TGTGCCAGCAGTACTAATACAGGGGGCGGTGGAAACACCATATATTTT. This gives the protein CASSTNTGGGGNTIYF.

The chain's CDR3 is CASSVDLRISGNTIYF. The CDR3 DNA is TGTGCCAGCAGCGTAGATCTCAGAATCTCTGGAAACACCATATATTTT. The chain couples TRBV9 to TRBJ1-3; D is unresolved. This CDR3 is built from 16 residues. In germline, CDR1 is SGDLS, CDR2 YYNGEE. V lost 0 bases, J lost 0 bases, and 10 bases lay in between.

This clone was seen only a few times. This chain links TRBV7-2 with TRBJ1-1; TRBD1 matches at 8 bases. The germline V gene encodes CDR1 SGHTA and CDR2 FQGNSA. CDR3 size: 15 residues. With 7 bases clipped from V and 3 bases from J, the junction kept 10 bases outside the gene matches. CDR3 sequence (DNA): TGTGCCAGCACTTCAATGACAGGGGCTTACACTGAAGCTTTCTTT. This codes for CASTSMTGAYTEAFF.

The rearrangement joins TRBV28 to TRBJ1-4; D not resolved. The length of the CDR3 is 12 residues. Trimming pared 4 bases from V and 0 bases from J, leaving 0 bases between. Germline values: CDR1 MDHEN, CDR2 SYDVKM. CDR3 residues: CASSSTNEKLFF. The CDR3 coding sequence is TGTGCCAGCAGTTCAACTAATGAAAAACTGTTTTTT. Full variable domain (missing parts from reference TRBV28 and TRBJ1-4): DVKVTQSSRYLVKRTGEKVFLECVQDMDHENMFWYRQDPGLGLRLIYFSYDVKMKEKGDIPEGYSVSREKKERFSLILESASTNQTSMYLCASSSTNEKLFFGSGTQLSVL.

Of note for this clone: Other DNA sequences in the sample encode the same CDR3. V gene TRBV5-1 combines with J gene TRBJ1-1, with D possibly TRBD1 on 5 matching bases. Germline assignment: CDR1 SGHRS and CDR2 YFSETQ. CDR3 size: 13 residues. Deletions cut 2 bases from V and 1 base from J, with 6 bases between. The CDR3 here is CASSFQGNTEAFF. CDR3 nucleotides: TGCGCCAGCAGCTTCCAGGGGAACACTGAAGCTTTCTTT.

The rearrangement uses TRBV5-1 and TRBJ2-5; D is perhaps TRBD1 (6 bases). The V end lost 3 bases, the J end lost 5 bases, and 17 bases lay between the germline ends. The length of the CDR3 is 15 residues. Per the germline V gene, CDR1 is SGHRS and CDR2 is YFSETQ. CDR3 amino acids: CASSSALQGRETQYF. The CDR3 DNA sequence: TGCGCCAGCAGCTCCGCACTACAGGGACGGGAGACCCAGTACTTC.

This clone is a singleton in its sample. V and J are TRBV28 and TRBJ1-3, with 9 bases that match TRBD1. Germline V CDR1 and CDR2: MDHEN, SYDVKM. The junction had 7 bases not matched to a gene; V was cut back by 4 bases and J by 0 bases. There are 17 residues in the CDR3. CDR3 residues: CASSSGQGLSSGNTIYF. CDR3 nucleotides: TGTGCCAGCAGTTCGGGACAGGGACTGTCCTCTGGAAACACCATATATTTT.

This chain connects TRBV11-2 to TRBJ2-1; possibly TRBD2 for D (6 bases). The CDR3 contains 16 residues. The V gene lost 5 bases and the J gene lost 0 bases, with 14 bases spanning the gap. Germline V gene sequence: CDR1 SGHAT, CDR2 FQNNGV. CDR3 nucleotide sequence: TGTGCCAGCAGCCTGCGGGGAAAGAGCTCCTACAATGAGCAGTTCTTC. Amino acid sequence: CASSLRGKSSYNEQFF.

The chain combines TRBV9 with TRBJ2-2; TRBD1 is a possible D gene (6 bases). V lost 3 bases and J 5 bases, leaving 11 bases between the germline ends. Germline CDR1 and CDR2: SGDLS and YYNGEE. This CDR3 is 14 amino acids long. The CDR3 coding sequence is TGTGCCAGCAGCGAAACAGGGTATACCGGGGAGCTGTTTTTT. Amino acid sequence: CASSETGYTGELFF.